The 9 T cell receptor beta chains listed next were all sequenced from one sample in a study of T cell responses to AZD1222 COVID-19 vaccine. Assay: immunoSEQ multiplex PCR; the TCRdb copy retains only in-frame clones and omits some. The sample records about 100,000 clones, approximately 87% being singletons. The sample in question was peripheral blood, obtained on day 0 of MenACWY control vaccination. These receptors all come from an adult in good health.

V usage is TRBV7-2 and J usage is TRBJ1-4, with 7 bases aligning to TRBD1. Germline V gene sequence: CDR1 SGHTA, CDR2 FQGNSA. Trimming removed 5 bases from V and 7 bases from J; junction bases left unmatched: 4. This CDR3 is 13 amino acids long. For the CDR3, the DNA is TGTGCCAGCAGCCTAGGGACAGCTGAAAAACTGTTTTTT. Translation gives CASSLGTAEKLFF.

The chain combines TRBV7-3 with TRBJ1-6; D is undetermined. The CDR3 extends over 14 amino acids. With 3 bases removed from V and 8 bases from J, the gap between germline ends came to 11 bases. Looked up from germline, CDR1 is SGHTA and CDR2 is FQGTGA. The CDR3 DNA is TGTGCCAGCAGCTTGGGAGGGAGGCATTCACCCCTCCACTTT. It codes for CASSLGGRHSPLHF.

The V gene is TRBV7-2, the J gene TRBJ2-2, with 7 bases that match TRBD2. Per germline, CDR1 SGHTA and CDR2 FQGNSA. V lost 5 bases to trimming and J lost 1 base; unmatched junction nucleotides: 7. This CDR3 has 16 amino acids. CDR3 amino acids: CASSPHGGGNTGELFF. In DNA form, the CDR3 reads TGTGCCAGCAGCCCCCATGGCGGGGGGAACACCGGGGAGCTGTTTTTT.

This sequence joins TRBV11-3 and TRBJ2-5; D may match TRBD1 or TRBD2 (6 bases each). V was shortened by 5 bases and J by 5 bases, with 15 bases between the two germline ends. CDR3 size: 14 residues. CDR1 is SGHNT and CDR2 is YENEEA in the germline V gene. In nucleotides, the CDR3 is TGTGCCAGCAGCCAATCCGGGGGCGCGGAGACCCAGTACTTC. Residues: CASSQSGGAETQYF.

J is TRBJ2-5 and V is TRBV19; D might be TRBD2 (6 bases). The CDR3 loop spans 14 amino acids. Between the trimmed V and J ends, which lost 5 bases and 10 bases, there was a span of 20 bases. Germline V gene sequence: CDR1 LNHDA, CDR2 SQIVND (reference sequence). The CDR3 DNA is TGTGCCAGTAGTGGGCGGGGCCCCACGAGGGGCCAGTACTTC. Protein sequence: CASSGRGPTRGQYF.

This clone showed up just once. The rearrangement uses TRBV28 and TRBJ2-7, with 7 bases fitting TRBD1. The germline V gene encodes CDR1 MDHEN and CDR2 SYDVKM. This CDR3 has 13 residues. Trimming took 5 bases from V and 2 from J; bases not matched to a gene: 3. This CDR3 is CASSDRAPYEQYF. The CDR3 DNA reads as TGTGCCAGCAGTGACAGGGCCCCCTACGAGCAGTACTTC.

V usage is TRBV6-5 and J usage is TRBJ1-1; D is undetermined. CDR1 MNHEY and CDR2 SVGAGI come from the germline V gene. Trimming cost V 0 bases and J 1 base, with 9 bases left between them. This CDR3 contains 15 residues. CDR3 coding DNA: TGTGCCAGCAGTTACTCGATGGGCTGGAACACTGAAGCTTTCTTT. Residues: CASSYSMGWNTEAFF.

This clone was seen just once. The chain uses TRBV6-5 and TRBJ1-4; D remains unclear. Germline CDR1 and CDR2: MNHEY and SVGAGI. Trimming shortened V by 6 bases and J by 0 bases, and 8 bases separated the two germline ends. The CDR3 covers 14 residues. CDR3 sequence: CASRGAATNEKLFF. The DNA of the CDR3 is TGTGCCAGCAGGGGTGCTGCAACTAATGAAAAACTGTTTTTT.

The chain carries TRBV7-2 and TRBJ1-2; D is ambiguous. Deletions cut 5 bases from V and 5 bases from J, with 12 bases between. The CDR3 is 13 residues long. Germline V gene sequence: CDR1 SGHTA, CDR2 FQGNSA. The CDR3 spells CASSLVGNYGYTF. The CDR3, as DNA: TGTGCCAGCAGCCTAGTGGGTAATTATGGCTACACCTTC. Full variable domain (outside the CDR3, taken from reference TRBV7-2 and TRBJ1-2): GAGVSQSPSNKVTEKGKDVELRCDPISGHTALYWYRQSLGQGLEFLIYFQGNSAPDKSGLPSDRFSAERTGGSVSTLTIQRTQQEDSAVYLCASSLVGNYGYTFGSGTRLTVV.